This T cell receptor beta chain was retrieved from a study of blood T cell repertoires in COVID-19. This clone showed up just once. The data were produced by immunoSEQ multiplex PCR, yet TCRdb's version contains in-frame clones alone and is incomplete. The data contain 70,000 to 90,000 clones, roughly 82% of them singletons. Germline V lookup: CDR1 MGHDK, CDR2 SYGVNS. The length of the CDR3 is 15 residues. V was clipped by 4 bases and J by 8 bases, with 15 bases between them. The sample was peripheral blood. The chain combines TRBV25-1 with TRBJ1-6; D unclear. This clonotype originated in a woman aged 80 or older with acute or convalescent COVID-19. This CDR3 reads CASSGPAGRDSPLHF. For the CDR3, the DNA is TGTGCCAGCAGTGGACCCGCGGGCCGGGATTCACCCCTCCACTTT.